This T cell receptor beta chain stems from a study of blood T cell repertoires in COVID-19. Study as a whole: Sites in the United States, Italy and Spain provided acute and convalescent COVID-19 samples.

Some clones are missing from TCRdb's copy, which holds only in-frame ones; the method was immunoSEQ multiplex PCR. This sample carries approximately 280,000 clones, 70% to 90% of them seen once, and the ten largest clones take around 13%. CDR1 is LGHDT and CDR2 is YNNKEL in the germline V gene (reference sequence). The CDR3 totals 12 residues. V lost 2 bases and J 4 bases, leaving 3 bases between the germline ends. On this clone itself: Other DNA sequences in the same sample also yield this CDR3.

The origin of this receptor is a woman aged 55-69 years with acute or convalescent COVID-19. The chain recombines TRBV3-1 (or the pseudogene TRBV3-2) with TRBJ1-5; D is unclear. Sequencing input: peripheral blood. The CDR3 spells CASSQLNQPQHF. CDR3 nucleotide sequence: TGTGCCAGCAGCCAACTGAATCAGCCCCAGCATTTT.